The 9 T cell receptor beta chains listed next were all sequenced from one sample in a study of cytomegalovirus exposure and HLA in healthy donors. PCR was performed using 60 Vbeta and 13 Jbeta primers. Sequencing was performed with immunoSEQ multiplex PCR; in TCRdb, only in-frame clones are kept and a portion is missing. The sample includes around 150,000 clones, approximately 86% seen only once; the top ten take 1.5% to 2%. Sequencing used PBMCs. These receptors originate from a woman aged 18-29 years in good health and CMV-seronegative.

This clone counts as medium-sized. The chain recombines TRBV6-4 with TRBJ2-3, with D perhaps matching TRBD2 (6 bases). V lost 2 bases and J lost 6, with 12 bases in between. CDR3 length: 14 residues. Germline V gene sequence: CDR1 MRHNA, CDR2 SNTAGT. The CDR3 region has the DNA TGTGCCAGCAGTGACAGTAGCGGCGGGGATACGCAGTATTTT. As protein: CASSDSSGGDTQYF.

The CDR3 is CAIRGTGNQPQHF. Here the CDR3 DNA reads TGTGCCATCAGAGGGACAGGCAATCAGCCCCAGCATTTT. The chain uses TRBV10-3 and TRBJ1-5; 7 bases match TRBD1. The V gene's germline CDR1 is ENHRY and CDR2 SYGVKD. The CDR3 has 13 residues. V gave up 6 bases and J gave up 2 bases; unmatched junction bases: 1.

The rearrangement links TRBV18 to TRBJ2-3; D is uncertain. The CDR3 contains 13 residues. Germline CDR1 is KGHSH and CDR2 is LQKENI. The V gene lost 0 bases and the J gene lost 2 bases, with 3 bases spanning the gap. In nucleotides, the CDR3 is TGTGCCAGCTCACCACCCTCCACAGATACGCAGTATTTT. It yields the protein CASSPPSTDTQYF.

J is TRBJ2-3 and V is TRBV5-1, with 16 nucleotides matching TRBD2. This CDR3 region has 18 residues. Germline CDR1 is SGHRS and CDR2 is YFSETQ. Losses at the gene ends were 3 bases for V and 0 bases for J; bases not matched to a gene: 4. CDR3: CASSSGLAGGASTDTQYF. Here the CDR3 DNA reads TGCGCCAGCAGCTCGGGACTAGCGGGAGGGGCTAGCACAGATACGCAGTATTTT.

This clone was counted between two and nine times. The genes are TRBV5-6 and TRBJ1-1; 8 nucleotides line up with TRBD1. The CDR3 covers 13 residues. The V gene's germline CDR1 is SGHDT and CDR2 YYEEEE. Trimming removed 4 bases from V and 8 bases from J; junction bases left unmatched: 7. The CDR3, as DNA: TGTGCCAGCAGCCCAGGGACAGGCCTCGAAGCTTTCTTT. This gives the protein CASSPGTGLEAFF.

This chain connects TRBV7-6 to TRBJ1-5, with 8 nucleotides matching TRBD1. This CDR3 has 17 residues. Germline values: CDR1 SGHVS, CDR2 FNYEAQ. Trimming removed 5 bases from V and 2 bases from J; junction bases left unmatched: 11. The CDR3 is CASSLVEDRVGNQPQHF. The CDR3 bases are TGTGCCAGCAGCCTGGTCGAGGACAGGGTTGGCAATCAGCCCCAGCATTTT.

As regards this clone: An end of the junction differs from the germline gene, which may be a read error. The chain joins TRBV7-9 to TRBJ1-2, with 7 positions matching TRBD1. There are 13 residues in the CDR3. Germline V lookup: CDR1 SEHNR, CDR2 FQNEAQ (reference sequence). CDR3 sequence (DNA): TGTTCCAGCAGCTCTTGGGACAGCTATGGCTACACCTTC. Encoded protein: CSSSSWDSYGYTF.

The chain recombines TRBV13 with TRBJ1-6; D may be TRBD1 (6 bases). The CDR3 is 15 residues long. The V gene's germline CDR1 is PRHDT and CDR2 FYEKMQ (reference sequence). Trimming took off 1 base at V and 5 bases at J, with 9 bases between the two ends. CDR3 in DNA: TGTGCCAGCAGCTTAGACAGGGACGATAATTCACCCCTCCACTTT. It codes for CASSLDRDDNSPLHF.

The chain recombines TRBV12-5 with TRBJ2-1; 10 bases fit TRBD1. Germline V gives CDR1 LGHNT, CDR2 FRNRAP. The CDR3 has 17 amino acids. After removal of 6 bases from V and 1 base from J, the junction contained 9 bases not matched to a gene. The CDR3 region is CASGRGTGDRSYNEQFF. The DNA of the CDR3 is TGTGCTAGTGGCCGAGGGACAGGGGATCGTTCCTACAATGAGCAGTTCTTC.